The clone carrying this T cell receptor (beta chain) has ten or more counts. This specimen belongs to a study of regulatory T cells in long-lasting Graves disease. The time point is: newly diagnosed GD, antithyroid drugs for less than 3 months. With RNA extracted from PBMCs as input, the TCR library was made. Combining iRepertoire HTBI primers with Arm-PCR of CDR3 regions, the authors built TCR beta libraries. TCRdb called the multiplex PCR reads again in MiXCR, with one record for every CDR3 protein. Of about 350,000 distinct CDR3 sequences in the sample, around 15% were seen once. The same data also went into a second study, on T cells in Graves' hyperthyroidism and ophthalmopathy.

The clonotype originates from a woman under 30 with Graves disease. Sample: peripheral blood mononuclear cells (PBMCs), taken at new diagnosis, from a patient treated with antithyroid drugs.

The CDR3 loop is CASRGGTAPNTEAFF. CDR3 nucleotides: TGTGCCAGCAGGGGGGGGACCGCGCCGAACACTGAAGCTTTCTTT. This chain uses TRBV12-3 or TRBV12-4 with TRBJ1-1, with D perhaps TRBD1 (5 bases). The V gene lost 6 bases and the J gene lost 1 base, with 15 bases spanning the gap. The CDR3 is 15 amino acids.